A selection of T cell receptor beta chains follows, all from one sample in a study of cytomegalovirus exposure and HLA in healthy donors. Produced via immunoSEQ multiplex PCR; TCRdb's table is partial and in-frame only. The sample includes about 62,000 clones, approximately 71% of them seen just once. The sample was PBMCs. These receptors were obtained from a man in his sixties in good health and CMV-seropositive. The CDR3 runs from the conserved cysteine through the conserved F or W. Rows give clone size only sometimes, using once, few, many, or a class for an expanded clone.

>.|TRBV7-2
CASSLVVQDTQYF
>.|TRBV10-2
CASSDLTGSQPQHF
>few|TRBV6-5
CASSYSRISGANVLTF
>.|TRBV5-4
CASRLDRGKRGYTF
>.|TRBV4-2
CASSQVSSGRRGANVLTF
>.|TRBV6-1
CASSEGKLAGVTGELFF
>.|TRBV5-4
CASSQQGTSYEQYF
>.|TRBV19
CASSIVGQKDKNIQYF
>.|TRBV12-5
CASGLGTDLFDSNQPQHF
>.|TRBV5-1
CASSLGGNTEAFF
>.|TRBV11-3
CASSFLFGTGGASSPLHF
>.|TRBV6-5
CASSDGGATDTQYF
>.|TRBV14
CASSQAGMNTEAFF
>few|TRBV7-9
CASSFRLAGEQYF
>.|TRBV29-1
CSVEGAWGGAADTQYF
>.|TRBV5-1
CASSPHLSGNTEAFF